This T cell receptor (beta chain) was identified in a study of cytomegalovirus exposure and HLA in healthy donors (dated by TCRdb to about 2017). About the full investigation: In an earlier analysis of 450 to 750 of the donors, 250 to 350 Gb of sequence data and roughly 100 million unique TCR beta sequences from about 179 million T cells were reported. An early release covering about 600 HLA-typed donors comprised approximately 290 gigabases of sequencing data and some 79 million unique TCR sequences. Among the approximately 400 genotyped donors, under 90% belonged to the genetic ancestry cluster associated with self-reported Caucasian donors. The study was designed to test whether signatures of past pathogen exposure could be identified by cataloging public T cell receptors. The study profiled the T cell repertoires of hundreds of subjects by immunosequencing and related them to cytomegalovirus serostatus. Along with the approximately 700-subject first cohort, a separate validation cohort of over a hundred different subjects was used. The study combined high-throughput TCR immunosequencing, statistical association of individual TCRs with disease status, and machine learning to predict cytomegalovirus infection status. To study patterns of TCR occurrence, a later analysis re-analyzed previously published TCR beta repertoires from just over 650 donors and added high-resolution HLA genotyping. In the later analysis, no new phenotypic data were used to find candidate immune exposures; instead, reliance was placed on TCR beta sequences and their occurrence across donors. To decide whether each TCR beta V gene segment behaved as functional or pseudogenic, an earlier analysis of several hundred of the donors relied on high-throughput TCR beta sequencing. Alongside the repertoire data, information on donor age, sex, ethnicity and CMV serostatus was compiled. A later genetic analysis used genome-wide SNP genotypes for 398 of the 666 donors, treating that subset as a discovery cohort. All discovery cohort repertoires had been generated using a single sequencing platform. HLA typing covered class I and class II loci at four-digit resolution. The number of donors typed differed by locus, with 629-630 for A, B, C, DRB1 and DQB1, more than 500 for DQA1, under 610 for DPA1, and 450 to 480 for DPB1. Roughly 5 DR-DQ haplotypes were handled as single units for association and clustering, since linkage in the cohort was strong. Among 398 genotyped donors of the cohort, an average of 235,054 unique TCR beta nucleotide sequences were sequenced per donor, about a sixth of them non-productive.

This clone was recorded only once. Its antigen is unknown. The sample holds no much larger clone one base away, and base qualities are not on file. The same CDR3 arises from other DNA sequences in this sample as well. The study at large found these results: According to a later analysis, TCR association rates differed among HLA loci, with DRB1 alleles showing the most associated TCRs and HLA-C alleles showing the fewest. In an earlier analysis of fewer than 700 of the donors, most TCR beta V segments appeared in productive rearrangements about 90% or about 30% of the time, broadly matching IMGT annotations. Because HLA typing was missing for some donors at each locus, association tests included only the typed subset. A further reported finding was that TCR beta sequences accurately predicted the HLA-A and HLA-B alleles for most subjects in the first cohort. The authors suggested that the approach could potentially be extended to other disease states and immunological phenotypes. A later analysis associated about 16,000 TCR beta sequences with specific HLA alleles at a false discovery rate of 0.05. A group of highly shared sequence variants was considered likely to be a technical artifact of the sequencing pipeline. In this cohort, only TCR beta chains were sequenced, and detectable features were limited by the absence of alpha or paired-chain data. Roughly uniform sequencing depth across donors was assumed in presence/absence analyses, although this assumption may not hold. Compared with the roughly 670-donor mean, donors in an Asian-associated ancestry cluster had fewer N-insertions in productive TCRs, according to a later genetic analysis. Assigning TCR associations to individual alleles was difficult when HLA alleles, especially DR and DQ, strongly co-occurred. CMV serostatus was the only immune exposure information available for the cohort. Correlated functional status among segregating V segments might reflect linkage disequilibrium, but an unknown experimental factor could not be ruled out. In vitro tests confirmed that three of the cytomegalovirus-associated TCR beta chains recognize cytomegalovirus antigens. A later analysis found that most CMV-associated TCR beta chains appeared HLA-restricted, with HLA associations seemingly driven largely by CMV exposure. Some 16 rarely observed V segments, including chromosome 9 orphons, were excluded from the earlier analysis of about 600 of the donors because counts were too low. A later analysis reported that several top co-occurrence clusters appeared linked to parvovirus B19, influenza, CMV and Epstein-Barr virus. Most TCR sequences were observed very rarely across donors, whereas some public TCRs were present in many individuals. An association between a missense DCLRE1C variant and V-gene and J-gene trimming of TCR beta chains was found in a later genetic analysis and replicated in an independent cohort. The classifier was reported to diagnose cytomegalovirus status with high specificity and sensitivity in both the original cohort and the validation cohort. The study gave a list of under 200 TCR beta chains associated with cytomegalovirus. In a later analysis, HLA-associated TCR beta chains were found to be more clonally expanded and to have lower generation probabilities than equally common non-associated chains.

The cohort consisted of 666 healthy bone marrow donors. At the time of sampling, all cohort members were nominally healthy, though unrecorded immune exposures were likely present. The donor tested CMV seropositive, placing the donor among the 289 seropositive members of the cohort. Every donor gave a peripheral blood sample, and the peripheral blood mononuclear cells from that sample were used for TCR beta sequencing. Genomic DNA was extracted from the blood cell samples with the Qiagen DNeasy Blood Extraction Kit. Library generation was performed with the immunoSEQ multiplex PCR assay. A mixture of 60 forward primers for TCR Vbeta segments and 13 reverse primers for TCR Jbeta segments was used in the multiplex PCR. A multiplex PCR assay on genomic DNA amplified the CDR3 region of rearranged TCR beta genes. The Illumina HiSeq System was used to sequence the amplified TCR beta libraries as 87-base-pair reads. Concerning the study's data processing: In a later analysis, tens of millions of unique TCR beta chains were counted across the approximately 640 repertoires, and about 10 million of these chains were shared by at least two donors. Raw reads were error-corrected and collapsed into unique sequences by a nearest-neighbor algorithm in which closely related sequences were merged to remove PCR and sequencing errors. CDR3 sequences were aligned to IMGT reference sequences to assign V, D and J gene segments. For a sequence to be retained, a match of at least six nucleotides to both a V gene segment and a J gene segment was required. A rearrangement was called productive if the CDR3 had no stop codons and remained in frame with V and J, and every other rearrangement was called non-productive. Following IMGT convention, CDR3 was defined as the stretch from the second conserved V-encoded cysteine up to the conserved J-encoded phenylalanine. In an earlier analysis of more than 550 of the donors, sequences lacking an unambiguous match to a single V gene segment were excluded. An earlier analysis of over 450 of the donors classified V segments as functional when productive rearrangements were above 56.7% and as segregating when the standard deviation between donors was above 5%. To diagnose cytomegalovirus status from the catalog of TCR beta chain sequences, a statistical classification framework was built. V and J gene assignment, in a later analysis, came from comparing TCR nucleotide sequences with IMGT/GENE-DB human TR gene sequences. The TCRdist pipeline was used in a later analysis to assign CDR3 sequences and most-parsimonious VDJ recombination scenarios. In a later analysis, each TCR beta chain was defined by its CDR3 amino acid sequence together with its V-gene family, and reads lacking a unique V-gene family were excluded. As a way to deal with suspected cross-contamination and a sequencing artifact, a later analysis dropped hundreds of nucleotide sequences that were highly shared and had low generation probability. For each public chain, a later analysis derived a clonal expansion index from normalized ranks of inferred template counts within each repertoire. In a later analysis, generation probabilities were computed using a VDJ recombination model fitted to out-of-frame rearrangements, and the results were checked against IGoR. In a later analysis, hypergeometric tests were used to score TCR-TCR, TCR-HLA and TCR-CMV co-occurrence, with a repertoire-size bias correction applied to TCR pairs. A later analysis estimated false discovery rates by permuting HLA or CMV assignments 20 times. In a later analysis, co-occurring TCRs were grouped with DBSCAN, and TCRdist sequence similarity was added when clustering was performed within HLA-allele-positive subsets. For co-occurrence clustering, repertoires with fewer than 30,000 or more than 120,000 public chains were excluded, along with 4 to 6 repertoires with anomalous nucleotide sharing. The table comes from immuneACCESS by way of TCRdb, which keeps in-frame sequences with V and J called. Part of the clones is missing from these tables; in studies checked, under half for an unresolved V gene and the rest for unknown reasons. V, J and clone size derive from that table, while D and trimming were established from the DNA sequence. The sample table records tens of thousands of clones; 65% to 70% of these occur just once. The ten biggest clones cover 6.5% to 7.5% of the sample.

The sequenced material came from PBMCs. This receptor was taken from a woman in her forties or fifties in good health and CMV-seropositive.

The CDR3 reads as follows: CASSLNRDSGEKLFF. Here is the DNA: TGTGCCAGCAGTTTAAACCGGGACAGTGGGGAAAAACTGTTTTTT. The chain uses TRBV27 and TRBJ1-4; a stretch of 7 junction bases matches TRBD1. Taken from the germline V gene (reference sequence), the CDR1 and CDR2 loops are MNHEY and SMNVEV. The CDR3 starts with the cysteine, ends with the phenylalanine, and has 15 residues. Of all the DNA, just the CDR3 is kept, 45 bases in frame from base 1. Ends trimmed: V by 2 bases, J by 8 bases; bases unmatched to a gene: 8.